This T cell receptor (beta chain) emerged from a study of blood T cell repertoires in COVID-19. Across the study: COVID-19 samples collected from the United States, Italy and Spain covered acute and convalescent phases.

Assay: immunoSEQ multiplex PCR; the TCRdb copy retains only in-frame clones and omits some. Among under 200,000 clones listed, 88% were seen once. After removal of 7 bases from V and 7 bases from J, the junction contained 14 bases not matched to a gene. This CDR3 has 14 amino acids. Germline CDR1 SGHDT, CDR2 YYEEEE. This receptor was taken from a man between 60 and 75 years old with acute or convalescent COVID-19. The sample was peripheral blood. The V and J genes are TRBV5-6 and TRBJ2-7, with 7 bases that match TRBD1. DNA for the CDR3: TGTGCCAGCTCGATCCTCGGGACAGCCTGGGAGCAGTACGTC. Its translation: CASSILGTAWEQYV.